The clone carrying this T cell receptor (beta chain) was detected only a few times. Its antigen remains unidentified. Germline values: CDR1 SGHTA, CDR2 FQGNSA. The CDR3 is 16 amino acids. V was clipped by 5 bases and J by 0 bases, with 17 bases between them. The data derive from a study of T cell repertoires in ileal Crohn's disease. Study at large: At surgery, more than 30% of patients smoked, with median disease duration around 8 years. General study points: Active smokers at surgery had more clonal expansions than non-smokers.

Profiled with immunoSEQ multiplex PCR; TCRdb holds only in-frame clones, not every one. The sample lists roughly 15,000 clones, less than 65% occurring once. The receptor comes from an adult with Crohn's disease. The specimen sequenced was ileal tissue. The chain couples TRBV7-2 to TRBJ2-7; perhaps TRBD2 as D (6 bases). The CDR3 reads CASSRLSGLSSYEQYF. The CDR3 DNA reads TGTGCCAGCAGCCGGCTAAGCGGGCTGAGCTCCTACGAGCAGTACTTC.